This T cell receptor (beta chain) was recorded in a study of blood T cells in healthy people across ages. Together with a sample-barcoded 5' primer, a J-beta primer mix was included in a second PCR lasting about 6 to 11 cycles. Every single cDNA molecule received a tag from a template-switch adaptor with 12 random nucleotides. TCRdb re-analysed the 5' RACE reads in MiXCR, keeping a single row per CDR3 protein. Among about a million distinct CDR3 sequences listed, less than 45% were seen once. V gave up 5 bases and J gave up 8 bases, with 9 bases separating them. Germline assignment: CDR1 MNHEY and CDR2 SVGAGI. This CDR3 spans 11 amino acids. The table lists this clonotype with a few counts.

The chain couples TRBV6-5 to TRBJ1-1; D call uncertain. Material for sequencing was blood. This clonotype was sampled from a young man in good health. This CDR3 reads CASSRGVEAFF. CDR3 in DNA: TGTGCCAGCAGTCGAGGAGTAGAAGCTTTCTTT.